This T cell receptor beta chain was recorded in a study of blood T cell repertoires in COVID-19. The CDR3 contains 14 residues. CDR1 LGHNA and CDR2 YSLEER come from the germline V gene. V lost 4 bases, J lost 3 bases, and 2 bases stayed unmatched. TCRdb's table, derived via immunoSEQ multiplex PCR, lists solely in-frame clones and lacks some. There are roughly 100,000 clones in the sample; about 88% occur only once, and approximately 4.8% lies in the top ten. The receptor was isolated from an elderly woman with active COVID-19. Sequenced sample: peripheral blood. The chain links TRBV4-3 to TRBJ2-7, with 11 bases fitting TRBD2. The CDR3 nucleotides read TGCGCCAGCAGCCTTACTAGCGGGAGCTACGAGCAGTACTTC. The encoded protein is CASSLTSGSYEQYF.